This T cell receptor beta chain was documented in a study of somatic mutations in cytotoxic T cells in rheumatoid arthritis. TCRdb keeps only in-frame clones here, not all; method: immunoSEQ multiplex PCR. The table shows more than 10,000 clones, with 89% occurring only once. On this clone itself: Its antigen is unidentified.

The CDR3 is 16 amino acids. J gave up 8 bases and V 2 bases, and 13 bases lay outside the gene matches. From germline, CDR1 is SEHNR and CDR2 FQNEAQ (reference sequence). General study points: No significant CD8+ T-cell clonality difference was found between rheumatoid arthritis patients and age-matched controls.

Input material: CD4+ T cells sorted from blood. This clonotype originated in a young woman with rheumatoid arthritis. V usage is TRBV7-9 and J usage is TRBJ1-2; the match to TRBD1 covers 8 bases. The CDR3 loop reads CASSLLGQGRTEGYTF. The CDR3 DNA is TGTGCCAGCAGCTTACTTGGACAGGGTCGTACGGAAGGCTACACCTTC.